The present entry profiles one T cell receptor beta chain with its context. These data are taken from a study of glioma-infiltrating T cells. Study details: Target coverage was about 4- to 10-fold for roughly one million blood T cells.

Germline V gene sequence: CDR1 PRHDT, CDR2 FYEKMQ (reference sequence). Trimming removed 1 base from V and 6 bases from J; junction bases left unmatched: 17. This CDR3 has 18 amino acids. Amplification of TCR alpha and beta CDR3 regions from RNA used iRepertoire nested multiplex PCR. Input was roughly 95-400 ng of tissue mRNA or PBMC total RNA. Using its own MiXCR run on the multiplex PCR reads, TCRdb lists one record per CDR3 protein. The sample shows about 400,000 distinct CDR3 sequences, around 38% of them seen only once. The chain links TRBV13 to TRBJ1-1, with 7 bases lining up with TRBD1. Sequencing was done on a sample of glioma tissue, nonneoplastic brain tissue, or PBMCs (not recorded which). This TCR derives from a human donor with low-grade glioma or glioblastoma, undergoing nonglioma brain surgery, or in good health (not recorded which). The CDR3 reads CASSLAFGSGGILSEAFF. In DNA, the CDR3 is TGTGCCAGCAGCTTAGCCTTCGGGTCAGGGGGAATTTTATCTGAAGCTTTCTTT.